This TCR beta chain derives from a study of blood T cell repertoires in COVID-19. For the study at large: Samples representing acute and convalescent COVID-19 were sourced from the United States, Italy and Spain. Nucleic acid was either cDNA or gDNA, and it came from T cells, B-cell-depleted T cells, or PBMCs.

This CDR3 is built from 15 residues. V shed 5 bases and J 0 bases; nucleotides not matched to a gene: 7. The germline CDR1 and CDR2 sequences are SGHNT and YENEEA. For recovered donors of Cohort 3, there were two negative PCRs, clearance, or symptom resolution. Authors' analysis steps: Amplification of reference gene primers was used by the study to estimate nucleated cell counts. Measured with immunoSEQ multiplex PCR; TCRdb has only the in-frame clones, and not every one. The D gene and trimming were derived from the DNA, and the V and J assignments and clone size from that table. Of 490,000 or so clones in the sample, around nine tenths were seen once.

V and J are TRBV11-3 and TRBJ2-7; 7 bases line up with TRBD1. The TCR was taken from a woman aged 60-70 years who had recovered from COVID-19. Sequences were obtained from PBMCs or T cells enriched from blood (not recorded which). The CDR3 DNA reads as TGTGCCAGCAGCCGCCTCCGACAGGGCTCCTACGAGCAGTACTTC. Residues: CASSRLRQGSYEQYF.